This T cell receptor beta chain was sequenced during a study of Graves' ophthalmopathy and Graves' hyperthyroidism. Study results and caveats: The model's ophthalmopathy progression predictions had roughly 69% sensitivity and 72.22% specificity. The authors also found most expanded thyroid clonotypes above 0.001 frequency in blood.

For repertoire sequencing, the TCR beta CDR3 regions were amplified from RNA transcripts. The first round was an RT-PCR with HTBI primers, and the second round was a multiplex PCR. TCRdb independently ran MiXCR on the multiplex PCR reads; one entry per CDR3 protein. This table holds around 1.1 million distinct CDR3 sequences, 35% to 40% found once. Diagnosis was based on clinical symptoms, serum thyroxine, TRAb, thyroid ultrasound and orbital computed tomography. With regard to this clonotype: Its antigen is unknown.

Germline assignment: CDR1 MNHNY and CDR2 SVGAGI (reference sequence). V shed 5 bases and J shed 5 bases, with 15 bases lying between them. The length of the CDR3 is 15 residues. This receptor was identified in an adult man with Graves' hyperthyroidism. The chain uses TRBV6-6 and TRBJ2-2, with a tentative D call TRBD1 (5 bases). Sequenced sample: peripheral blood or thyroid tissue (not recorded which). The CDR3 loop is CASSIPGAKTGELFF. The CDR3 nucleotides read TGTGCCAGCAGTATTCCTGGGGCAAAAACCGGGGAGCTGTTTTTT.